Sequencing of this T cell receptor beta chain was carried out in a study of blood T cell repertoires in COVID-19. Study in general: Collection of acute and convalescent COVID-19 samples took place in the United States, Italy and Spain. Sample material is recorded as cDNA or gDNA derived from T cells, B-cell-depleted T cells, or PBMCs.

Per the original data handling: How many nucleated cells were present was estimated from reference gene primer amplification. Profiling relied on immunoSEQ multiplex PCR, and the TCRdb table lists in-frame clones only, not all of them. For V, J and clone size, that table is used; D and trimming come from the DNA. The sample lists 110,000 to 150,000 clones, 70% to 85% seen once, with approximately 6.6% in the top ten. This clone appeared once. CDR1 and CDR2 from the germline V gene are LGHNA and YNFKEQ. V was trimmed by 1 base and J by 0 bases, leaving 20 bases between them. This CDR3 is 19 amino acids long.

The chain joins TRBV4-2 to TRBJ2-3; no definite D call. The source material was peripheral blood. This receptor was identified in a human donor in a cohort sampled during active COVID-19. Written as DNA, the CDR3 is TGTGCCAGCAGCCAAGCGAGCTCATTGACACCGTTAAGCACAGATACGCAGTATTTT. This codes for CASSQASSLTPLSTDTQYF.